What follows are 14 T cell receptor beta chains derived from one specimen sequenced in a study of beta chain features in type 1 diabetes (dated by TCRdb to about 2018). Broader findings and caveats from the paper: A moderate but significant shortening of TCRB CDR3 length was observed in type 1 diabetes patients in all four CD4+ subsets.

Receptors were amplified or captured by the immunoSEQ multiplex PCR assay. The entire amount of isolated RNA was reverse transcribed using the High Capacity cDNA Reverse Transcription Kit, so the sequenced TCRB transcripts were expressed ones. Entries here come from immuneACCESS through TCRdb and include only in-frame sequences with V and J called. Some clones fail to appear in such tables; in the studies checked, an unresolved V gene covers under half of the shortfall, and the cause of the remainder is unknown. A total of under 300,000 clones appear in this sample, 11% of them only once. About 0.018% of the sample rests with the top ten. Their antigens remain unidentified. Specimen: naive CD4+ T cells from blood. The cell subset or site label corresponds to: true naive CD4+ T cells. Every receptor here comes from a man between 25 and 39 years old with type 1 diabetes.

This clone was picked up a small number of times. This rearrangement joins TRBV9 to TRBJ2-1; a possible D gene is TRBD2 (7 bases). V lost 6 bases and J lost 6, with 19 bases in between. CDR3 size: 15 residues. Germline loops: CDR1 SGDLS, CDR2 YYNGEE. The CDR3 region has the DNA TGTGCCAGCACCCCTATGGGGGGGCCAAGCAATGAGCAGTTCTTC. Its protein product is CASTPMGGPSNEQFF.

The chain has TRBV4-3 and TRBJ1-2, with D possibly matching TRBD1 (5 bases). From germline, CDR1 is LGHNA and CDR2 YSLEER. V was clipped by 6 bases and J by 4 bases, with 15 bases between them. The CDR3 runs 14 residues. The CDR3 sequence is CASSPRPGPYGYTF. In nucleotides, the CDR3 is TGCGCCAGCAGTCCTAGGCCAGGGCCCTATGGCTACACCTTC.

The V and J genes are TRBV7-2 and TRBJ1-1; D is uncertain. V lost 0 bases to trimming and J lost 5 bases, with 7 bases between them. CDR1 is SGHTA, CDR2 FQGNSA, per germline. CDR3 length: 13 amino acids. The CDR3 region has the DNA TGTGCCAGCAGCTTAGCGCGGGTTACTGAAGCTTTCTTT. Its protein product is CASSLARVTEAFF.

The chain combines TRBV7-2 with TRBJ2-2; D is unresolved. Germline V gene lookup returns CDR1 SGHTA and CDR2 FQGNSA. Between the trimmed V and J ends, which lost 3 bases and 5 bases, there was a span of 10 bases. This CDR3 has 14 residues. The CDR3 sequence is CASSFPLLTGELFF. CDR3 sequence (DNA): TGTGCCAGCAGCTTCCCCCTTCTGACCGGGGAGCTGTTTTTT.

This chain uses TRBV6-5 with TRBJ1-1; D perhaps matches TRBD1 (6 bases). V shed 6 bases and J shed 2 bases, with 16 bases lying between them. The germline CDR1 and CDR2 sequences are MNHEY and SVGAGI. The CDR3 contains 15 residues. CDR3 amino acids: CASSKSGQPNTEAFF. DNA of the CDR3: TGTGCCAGCAGCAAATCCGGACAGCCAAACACTGAAGCTTTCTTT.

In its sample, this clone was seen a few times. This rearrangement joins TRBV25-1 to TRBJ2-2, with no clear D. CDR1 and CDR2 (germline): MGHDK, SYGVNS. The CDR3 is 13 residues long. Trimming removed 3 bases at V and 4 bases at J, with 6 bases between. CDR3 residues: CASSDLSTGELFF. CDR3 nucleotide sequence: TGTGCCAGCAGTGACCTGAGCACCGGGGAGCTGTTTTTT.

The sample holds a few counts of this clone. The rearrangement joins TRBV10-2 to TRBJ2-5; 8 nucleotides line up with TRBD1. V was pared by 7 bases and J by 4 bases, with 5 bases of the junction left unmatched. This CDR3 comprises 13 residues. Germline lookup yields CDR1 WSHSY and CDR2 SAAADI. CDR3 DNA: TGCGCCAGCATTGGACAGGGTCCAGAGACCCAGTACTTC. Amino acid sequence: CASIGQGPETQYF.

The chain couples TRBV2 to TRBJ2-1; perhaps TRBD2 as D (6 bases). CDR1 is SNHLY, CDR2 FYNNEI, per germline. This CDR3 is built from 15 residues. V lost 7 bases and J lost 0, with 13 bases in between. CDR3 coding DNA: TGTGCCAGCACCGAGGAGGGGATCTCCTACAATGAGCAGTTCTTC. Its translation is CASTEEGISYNEQFF.

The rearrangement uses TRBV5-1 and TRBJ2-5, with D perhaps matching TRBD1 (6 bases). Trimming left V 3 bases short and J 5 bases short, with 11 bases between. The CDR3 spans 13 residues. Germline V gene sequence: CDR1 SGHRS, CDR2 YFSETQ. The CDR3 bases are TGCGCCAGCAGCTGGCCAGGGGAGGAGACCCAGTACTTC. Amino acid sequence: CASSWPGEETQYF.

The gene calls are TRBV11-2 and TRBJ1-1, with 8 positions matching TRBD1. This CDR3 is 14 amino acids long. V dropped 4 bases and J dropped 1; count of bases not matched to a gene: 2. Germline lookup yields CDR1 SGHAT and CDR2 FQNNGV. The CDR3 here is CASSWGQANTEAFF. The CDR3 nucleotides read TGTGCCAGCAGCTGGGGACAGGCGAACACTGAAGCTTTCTTT.

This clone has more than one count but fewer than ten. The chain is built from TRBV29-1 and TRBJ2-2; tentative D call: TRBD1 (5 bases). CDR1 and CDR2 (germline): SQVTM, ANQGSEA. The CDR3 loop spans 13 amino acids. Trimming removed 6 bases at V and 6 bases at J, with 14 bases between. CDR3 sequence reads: CSVGPSTAGELFF. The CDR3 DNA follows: TGCAGCGTGGGGCCCTCGACCGCCGGGGAGCTGTTTTTT.

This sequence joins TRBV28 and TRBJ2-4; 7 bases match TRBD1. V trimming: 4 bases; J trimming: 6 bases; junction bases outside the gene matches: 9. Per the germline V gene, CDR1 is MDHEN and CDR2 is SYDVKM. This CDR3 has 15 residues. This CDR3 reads CASSYHLRQGNIQYF. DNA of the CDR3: TGTGCCAGCAGTTATCACCTTCGACAGGGAAACATTCAGTACTTC.

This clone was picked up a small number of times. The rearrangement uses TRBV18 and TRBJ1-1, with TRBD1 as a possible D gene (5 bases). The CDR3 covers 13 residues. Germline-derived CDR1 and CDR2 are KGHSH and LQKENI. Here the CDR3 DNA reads TGTGCGTCCTCCGGGGGGGGGAACACTGAAGCTTTCTTT. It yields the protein CASSGGGNTEAFF.

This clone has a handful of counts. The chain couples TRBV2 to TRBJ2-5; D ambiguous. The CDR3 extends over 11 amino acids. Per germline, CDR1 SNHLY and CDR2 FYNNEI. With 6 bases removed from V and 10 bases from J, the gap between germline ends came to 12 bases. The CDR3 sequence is CASSGTNFQYF. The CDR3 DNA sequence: TGTGCCAGCAGCGGAACTAACTTCCAGTACTTC.